Following are 23 T cell receptor beta chains from one sample sequenced in a study of shared clonotypes between healthy human individuals. Repertoires were generated with immunoSEQ multiplex PCR, while TCRdb's copy carries only in-frame clones and drops some. The sample contains a few million clones, roughly 95% of which appear only once. The source material was naive CD4+ T cells sorted from blood. Documented subset: CD45RA+ positively selected. The receptors shown here come from a man between 18 and 35 years old in good health.

This clone was detected once. The gene calls are TRBV5-6 and TRBJ1-5, with TRBD1 identical over 9 bases. CDR3 length: 15 amino acids. CDR1 and CDR2 from the germline V gene are SGHDT and YYEEEE. V was pared by 3 bases and J by 4 bases, with 5 bases of the junction left unmatched. As DNA, the CDR3 is TGTGCCAGCAGCTCCGGGACAGGGAAAAATCAGCCCCAGCATTTT. Its protein is CASSSGTGKNQPQHF.

For this clone: The same CDR3 also results from other DNA sequences found in this sample. The chain has TRBV5-1 and TRBJ2-7; 7 nucleotides align to TRBD1. The CDR3 has 15 amino acids. The germline CDR1 and CDR2 sequences are SGHRS and YFSETQ. The ends lost 0 bases at V and 1 base at J; junction bases unmatched: 4. The CDR3 nucleotides are TGCGCCAGCAGCTTGGAGTCAGGGGGTTCCTACGAGCAGTACTTC. Amino acids: CASSLESGGSYEQYF.

The chain is built from TRBV19 and TRBJ1-1; 8 bases agree with TRBD1. The V gene's germline CDR1 is LNHDA and CDR2 SQIVND (reference sequence). V shed 8 bases and J 0 bases; nucleotides not matched to a gene: 11. The CDR3 sequence is 16 residues long. The CDR3 region has the DNA TGTGCCAGTGCGATCAGGGGGCGCGTCGTGAACACTGAAGCTTTCTTT. This translates into CASAIRGRVVNTEAFF.

This clone was found once. The chain joins TRBV13 to TRBJ2-7, with 8 bases fitting TRBD2. CDR1 PRHDT and CDR2 FYEKMQ come from the germline V gene (reference sequence). The CDR3 totals 15 residues. V gave up 5 bases and J gave up 5 bases; unmatched junction bases: 11. This CDR3 is CASSRAGDPLNEQYF. In nucleotides, the CDR3 is TGTGCCAGCAGCAGAGCGGGGGATCCTTTGAACGAGCAGTACTTC.

This chain connects TRBV7-9 to TRBJ2-7, with D perhaps assigned TRBD1 or TRBD2 (5 bases each). Germline V gene lookup returns CDR1 SEHNR and CDR2 FQNEAQ (reference sequence). This CDR3 spans 14 amino acids. V was pared by 5 bases and J by 3 bases, with 14 bases between. DNA for the CDR3: TGTGCCAGCAGCGCTGGGACCCAGTACTACGAGCAGTACTTC. Its translation is CASSAGTQYYEQYF.

V usage is TRBV7-2 and J usage is TRBJ1-1; D gene ambiguous. The CDR3 consists of 16 residues. Germline assignment: CDR1 SGHTA and CDR2 FQGNSA. Deletions cut 2 bases from V and 6 bases from J, with 19 bases between. CDR3 region: CASSLREANGRPEAFF. The DNA of the CDR3 is TGTGCCAGCAGCTTACGGGAGGCTAACGGAAGGCCTGAAGCTTTCTTT.

The chain uses TRBV5-1 and TRBJ1-1; 8 positions match TRBD1. V shed 2 bases and J 4 bases; nucleotides not matched to a gene: 7. The CDR3 length is 15 residues. CDR1 and CDR2 (germline): SGHRS, YFSETQ. The CDR3 bases are TGCGCCAGCAGCTTCCGGACAGGGAAGGCCACTGAAGCTTTCTTT. It translates to CASSFRTGKATEAFF.

V and J are TRBV30 and TRBJ1-3, with D tentatively TRBD1 (6 bases). CDR1 and CDR2 (germline): GTSNPN, SVGIG (reference sequence). There are 12 residues in the CDR3. V was trimmed by 4 bases and J by 6 bases, leaving 10 bases between them. CDR3 loop: CAWKPGANTIYF. The DNA of the CDR3 is TGTGCCTGGAAGCCAGGGGCAAACACCATATATTTT. The full variable domain, its missing parts supplied by reference TRBV30 and TRBJ1-3, is SQTIHQWPATLVQPVGSPLSLECTVEGTSNPNLYWYRQAAGRGLQLLFYSVGIGQISSEVPQNLSASRPQDRQFILSSKKLLLSDSGFYLCAWKPGANTIYFGEGSWLTVV.

The chain joins TRBV4-1 to TRBJ1-5; 9 bases align to TRBD1. The ends lost 3 bases at V and 4 bases at J; junction bases unmatched: 7. Germline values: CDR1 MGHRA, CDR2 YSYEKL. CDR3 size: 16 residues. The CDR3 loop reads CASSQEATGGNQPQHF. DNA for the CDR3: TGCGCCAGCAGCCAGGAGGCGACAGGGGGTAATCAGCCCCAGCATTTT.

The CDR3 nucleotides are TGTGCCTGGAACACATCCCCCGGAGGAGAGACCCAGTACTTC. Translated, it gives CAWNTSPGGETQYF. The chain links TRBV30 to TRBJ2-5; a possible D gene is TRBD2 (5 bases). Germline CDR1 reads GTSNPN; CDR2 reads SVGIG (reference sequence). CDR3 length: 14 amino acids. Trimming shortened V by 4 bases and J by 4 bases, and 16 bases separated the two germline ends.

As concerns this clone: The sample contains more than one DNA sequence encoding this CDR3. V and J are TRBV5-1 and TRBJ2-5; 9 nucleotides agree with TRBD1. V lost 4 bases to trimming and J lost 3 bases; unmatched junction nucleotides: 4. Germline CDR1 SGHRS, CDR2 YFSETQ. The CDR3 contains 14 residues. The CDR3 bases are TGCGCCAGCAGCCTGGGACAGGGTAAAGAGACCCAGTACTTC. Amino acids: CASSLGQGKETQYF. The full variable domain, rest sourced from reference TRBV5-1 and TRBJ2-5, is KAGVTQTPRYLIKTRGQQVTLSCSPISGHRSVSWYQQTPGQGLQFLFEYFSETQRNKGNFPGRFSGRQFSNSRSEMNVSTLELGDSALYLCASSLGQGKETQYFGPGTRLLVL.

The J gene is TRBJ2-5, the V gene TRBV18, with D perhaps TRBD2 (5 bases). The germline V and J ends were trimmed by 4 bases and 4 bases, with 10 bases remaining between them. The germline CDR1 and CDR2 sequences are KGHSH and LQKENI. The CDR3 extends over 13 amino acids. This chain's CDR3 is CASSRGLVETQYF. CDR3 nucleotides: TGTGCCAGCTCACGCGGGCTCGTAGAGACCCAGTACTTC. Full variable domain (remainder filled in from reference TRBV18 and TRBJ2-5): NAGVMQNPRHLVRRRGQEARLRCSPMKGHSHVYWYRQLPEEGLKFMVYLQKENIIDESGMPKERFSAEFPKEGPSILRIQQVVRGDSAAYFCASSRGLVETQYFGPGTRLLVL.

Notes on this clone: Other nucleotide sequences in the sample specify the same CDR3. The CDR3 protein is CASSPAGAPYEQYF. CDR3 nucleotides: TGTGCCAGCTCACCAGCAGGGGCCCCCTACGAGCAGTACTTC. V gene TRBV18 combines with J gene TRBJ2-7; TRBD1 might be the D (6 bases). Deletions cut 2 bases from V and 2 bases from J, with 10 bases between. This CDR3 has 14 residues. CDR1 and CDR2 from the germline V gene are KGHSH and LQKENI.

The genes are TRBV5-4 and TRBJ2-1, with D possibly being TRBD2 (7 bases). Trimming stripped 1 base from V and 3 bases from J, with 17 bases between. Germline lookup yields CDR1 SGHNT and CDR2 YYREEE (reference sequence). The CDR3 covers 17 residues. The CDR3 region is CASSLSGGGTVYNEQFF. The DNA for the CDR3 is TGTGCCAGCAGCTTGTCTGGGGGGGGCACAGTCTACAATGAGCAGTTCTTC.

This chain connects TRBV12-5 to TRBJ2-7; unclear D gene. Germline V lookup: CDR1 LGHNT, CDR2 FRNRAP. CDR3 length: 14 amino acids. V shed 6 bases and J shed 5 bases, with 17 bases lying between them. The CDR3 DNA is TGTGCTAGTGGACTTTCGAGGCCCTCGGACGAGCAGTACTTC. Its translation: CASGLSRPSDEQYF.

This chain joins TRBV6-1 and TRBJ2-3; TRBD1 matches at 10 bases. The V and J ends lost 2 bases and 4 bases, in that order; junction bases with no gene match: 12. Germline CDR1 and CDR2: MNHNS and SASEGT. The CDR3 loop spans 18 amino acids. CDR3 sequence: CASSENAIWTGGPDTQYF. As DNA, the CDR3 is TGTGCCAGCAGTGAAAATGCGATCTGGACAGGGGGGCCAGATACGCAGTATTTT.

The J gene is TRBJ2-7, the V gene TRBV2; D may be TRBD1 or TRBD2 (5 bases each). This CDR3 has 14 amino acids. CDR1 SNHLY and CDR2 FYNNEI come from the germline V gene. V lost 8 bases and J 2 bases, leaving 16 bases between the germline ends. CDR3 amino acids: CASQTGAGPYEQYF. DNA for the CDR3: TGTGCCAGCCAGACCGGGGCGGGCCCCTACGAGCAGTACTTC.

V gene TRBV18 combines with J gene TRBJ2-3; D remains unclear. Trimming stripped 3 bases from V and 0 bases from J, with 13 bases between. The CDR3 is 16 residues long. CDR1 is KGHSH and CDR2 is LQKENI in the germline V gene. CDR3 sequence: CASSPEIPSSTDTQYF. CDR3 sequence (DNA): TGTGCCAGCTCACCGGAGATCCCCAGTAGCACAGATACGCAGTATTTT. Filled out from reference TRBV18 and TRBJ2-3, the complete variable domain reads NAGVMQNPRHLVRRRGQEARLRCSPMKGHSHVYWYRQLPEEGLKFMVYLQKENIIDESGMPKERFSAEFPKEGPSILRIQQVVRGDSAAYFCASSPEIPSSTDTQYFGPGTRLTVL.

The V gene is TRBV10-3, the J gene TRBJ2-5; D not certain. The CDR3 runs 12 residues. Between the trimmed V and J ends, which lost 2 bases and 5 bases, there was a span of 6 bases. Germline V gives CDR1 ENHRY, CDR2 SYGVKD. The CDR3 region is CAISEVAETQYF. The CDR3 DNA reads TGTGCCATCAGTGAGGTCGCGGAGACCCAGTACTTC.

The rearrangement uses TRBV5-1 and TRBJ2-3; 7 bases map to TRBD1. V gave up 0 bases and J gave up 6 bases; unmatched junction bases: 1. CDR1 is SGHRS and CDR2 is YFSETQ in the germline V gene. This CDR3 spans 13 amino acids. CDR3 sequence: CASSLGDSDTQYF. The CDR3 nucleotides are TGCGCCAGCAGCTTGGGGGACAGCGATACGCAGTATTTT.

The chain links TRBV7-9 to TRBJ2-1; unclear D gene. Between the trimmed V and J ends, which lost 4 bases and 10 bases, there was a span of 14 bases. CDR3 length: 13 amino acids. Germline lookup yields CDR1 SEHNR and CDR2 FQNEAQ (reference sequence). CDR3 DNA sequence: TGTGCCAGCAGCTCACCTTGGCTCGGGGAGCAGTTCTTC. It translates to CASSSPWLGEQFF.

V and J are TRBV2 and TRBJ1-1, with 8 bases lining up with TRBD1. Germline CDR1 is SNHLY and CDR2 is FYNNEI. V dropped 5 bases and J dropped 4; count of bases not matched to a gene: 6. The length of the CDR3 is 14 residues. The CDR3 loop reads CASSSQGAGTEAFF. The CDR3 DNA is TGTGCCAGCAGTTCTCAGGGGGCGGGCACTGAAGCTTTCTTT.

The rearrangement joins TRBV27 to TRBJ2-3; D ambiguous. Trimming removed 1 base at V and 2 bases at J, with 13 bases between. The CDR3 sequence is 16 residues long. Germline V CDR1 and CDR2: MNHEY, SMNVEV (reference sequence). The chain's CDR3 is CASSLYQAGLTDTQYF. The CDR3 region has the DNA TGTGCCAGCAGTTTATACCAGGCAGGCCTCACAGATACGCAGTATTTT.